The entry below describes one T cell receptor (beta chain). Its antigen target is currently unknown. Base qualities are missing; no much larger clone stands one base away. This specimen belongs to a study of blood T cell repertoires in COVID-19 (dated by TCRdb to about 2020). A note on the overall study: The collaborator samples originated in the United States, Italy and Spain and spanned the acute and convalescent phases of COVID-19. HLA class I and class II types, where available, came from metadata supplied by the sample provider rather than from assay-based typing. The repertoires were released in a freely available public database meant as a resource for research on the immune response to SARS-CoV-2. The prospective study material was composed of cDNA or gDNA derived from T cells, B-cell-depleted T cells, or PBMCs. Subjects who had been exposed to COVID-19, were actively infected with it, or had recovered from it provided the deeply sampled blood TCRbeta repertoires that made up the dataset. A de-identified subject ID, COVID-19 status, age in years and sex were almost always included in the sample metadata. The samples were drawn from the first 160 participants of the ongoing ImmuneRACE study and from about 1,200 subjects provided by 6 global collaborators.

TCRbeta CDR3 regions were amplified from genomic DNA using the immunoSEQ Assay, a bias-controlled multiplex PCR. Per the source publication's procedure: Nucleated cell counts per sample were estimated from amplification of reference gene primers within the assay. Sequence reads were collapsed and filtered to measure the absolute abundance of every unique TCRbeta CDR3 rearrangement. For each sample, productive Simpson clonality was calculated as the square root of Simpson's diversity index across productive rearrangements. Not all clones reach the TCRdb copy of this immuneACCESS table, which keeps in-frame sequences only. Checked studies attribute under half of the gap to unresolved V genes and leave the rest unexplained. V and J calls and clone size follow that table, whereas D and trimming were derived from the DNA. The sample table shows 40,000 to 45,000 clones, and approximately 92% are seen once. The ten largest clones take up more than 10% of the sample.

Collaborating institutions collected whole blood in K2EDTA tubes following their own protocols. For TCRbeta analysis, collaborators shipped samples in one of three forms: frozen whole blood, isolated PBMCs, or DNA extracted from either of those sample types. From its cysteine to its phenylalanine, the CDR3 spans 19 amino acids. The entry retains the CDR3 DNA only, 57 bases that are in frame from base 1. The CDR1 and CDR2 encoded by the germline V gene (reference sequence) are SEHNR and FQNEAQ. Germline trimming: 3 bases from V, 7 bases from J; junction bases outside gene matches: 14. The investigation overall reported the following: Clinical and demographic metadata were provided uncurated, with the amount varying by source and participant.

Rearrangement joined TRBV7-9 to TRBJ2-1, with 14 central nucleotides matching TRBD2. Sequencing input: peripheral blood. The origin of this receptor is a human donor in a cohort sampled during active COVID-19. For the CDR3, the sequence is CASSFSPRLAGGRLNEQFF. The DNA sequence is as follows: TGTGCCAGCAGCTTTTCCCCAAGACTAGCGGGGGGGAGGCTGAATGAGCAGTTCTTC. The full variable domain, completed from the reference TRBV7-9 and TRBJ2-1 proteins outside the CDR3, reads DTGVSQNPRHKITKRGQNVTFRCDPISEHNRLYWYRQTLGQGPEFLTYFQNEAQLEKSRLLSDRFSAERPKGSFSTLEIQRTEQGDSAMYLCASSFSPRLAGGRLNEQFFGPGTRLTVL.